The TCR beta chain described here comes from a study of blood T cells in healthy people across ages. CDR1 and CDR2 from the germline V gene are SQVTM and ANQGSEA. The CDR3 runs to 16 residues. The V gene lost 2 bases and the J gene lost 1 base, with 17 bases spanning the gap. The authors ran a second PCR of roughly 7 to 11 cycles using a sample-barcoded 5' primer and a J-beta primer mix. Each CDR3 protein gets one entry after TCRdb re-called the 5' RACE reads with MiXCR. The sample holds roughly 1,800,000 distinct CDR3 sequences, roughly 50% seen once. The rearrangement uses TRBV29-1 and TRBJ1-2; weak D call: TRBD1 (5 bases). Sequencing input: blood. The sequence derives from a woman between 35 and 50 years old in good health. Here the CDR3 reads CSVEPAGSPFNYGYTF. CDR3 in DNA: TGCAGCGTTGAACCGGCAGGGAGCCCCTTTAACTATGGCTACACCTTC.